This T cell receptor (beta chain) originates from a study of post-analysis software for immune sequencing data. Study-wide points: Roughly five TRBV segments appeared more often in patients than in controls, and TRBV5-6, TRBV5-1 and TRBV20-1 were among these. Relative to controls, patients with multiple sclerosis showed significantly lower normalized Chao1 diversity.

Carried by the TCR beta cDNA libraries were unique molecular identifiers. Between about 1 and 11 million T cells gave rise to some 470,000 cDNA molecules. From the PCR reads, TCRdb called clonotypes with MiXCR, one entry per CDR3 protein. This sample yields a few hundred thousand distinct CDR3 sequences, of which around 31% are seen a single time; 4.5% to 7.5% belongs to the top ten. The length of the CDR3 is 15 residues. V lost 6 bases and J 3 bases, leaving 18 bases between the germline ends. Germline V gene lookup returns CDR1 MNHEY and CDR2 SVGAGI. The table lists this clonotype with a few counts. Its specificity is not known.

Sequencing was performed on blood. V gene TRBV6-5 combines with J gene TRBJ2-7, with D unclear. The TCR sequence derives from a girl under 18 with multiple sclerosis. This CDR3 reads CASSPLLGLDYEQYF. The CDR3, as DNA: TGTGCCAGCAGCCCTCTGCTAGGGCTGGACTACGAGCAGTACTTC.